This is a list of T cell receptor beta chains from one sample in a study of blood T cell repertoires in COVID-19. Assay: immunoSEQ multiplex PCR; the TCRdb copy retains only in-frame clones and omits some. The sample holds about 160,000 clones, 82% seen once. The specimen sequenced was peripheral blood. The receptors were sampled from a woman between 35 and 50 years old with COVID-19, enrolled during active disease. Each CDR3 is given with its conserved first and last residue. A D gene is named only where the DNA matches it firmly. The size entry is marked missing in some rows and otherwise reads once, few, many or a size class.

size: .
J: TRBJ1-2
D: TRBD1
V: TRBV19
CDR3: CASSISGQGFGYTF
DNA: TGTGCCAGTAGTATCTCTGGACAGGGGTTTGGCTACACCTTC

size: .
J: TRBJ2-3
D: TRBD2
V: TRBV4-1
CDR3: CASRRTSGALVDTQYF
DNA: TGCGCCAGCAGACGTACTAGCGGGGCGTTGGTAGATACGCAGTATTTT

size: once
J: TRBJ2-5
D: TRBD2
V: TRBV15
CDR3: CATSRGLLQETQYF
DNA: TGTGCCACCAGCAGGGGACTACTCCAAGAGACCCAGTACTTC

size: .
J: TRBJ2-5
D: .
V: TRBV25-1
CDR3: CASSAPLAGQETQYF
DNA: TGTGCCAGCAGTGCCCCCTTGGCGGGACAAGAGACCCAGTACTTC

size: .
J: TRBJ2-7
D: .
V: TRBV3-1/TRBV3-2
CDR3: CASSFTSGEQYF
DNA: TGTGCCAGCAGCTTCACTAGTGGCGAGCAGTACTTC

size: .
J: TRBJ1-2
D: TRBD1
V: TRBV7-9
CDR3: CASSRGTEDGYTF
DNA: TGTGCCAGCAGCCGAGGGACAGAGGATGGCTACACCTTC

size: once
J: TRBJ2-1
D: .
V: TRBV12-2
CDR3: CASRLSPPRTSGTPYNEQFF
DNA: TGTGCAAGTCGCTTATCGCCTCCCCGGACTAGCGGGACACCCTACAATGAGCAGTTCTTC

size: .
J: TRBJ1-4
D: .
V: TRBV12-5
CDR3: CASGLPPGSRLFF
DNA: TGTGCTAGTGGTTTGCCCCCCGGGTCAAGACTGTTTTTT

size: .
J: TRBJ1-2
D: TRBD1
V: TRBV29-1
CDR3: CSVGQGYGYTF
DNA: TGCAGCGTTGGACAGGGCTATGGCTACACCTTC

size: .
J: TRBJ2-1
D: .
V: TRBV7-2
CDR3: CASSLRDWYNEQFF
DNA: TGTGCCAGCAGCCTCCGGGACTGGTACAATGAGCAGTTCTTC

size: .
J: TRBJ2-3
D: TRBD2
V: TRBV11-2
CDR3: CASSFGLRGEDTQYF
DNA: TGTGCCAGCAGCTTCGGCCTACGGGGGGAAGATACGCAGTATTTT

size: .
J: TRBJ2-6
D: .
V: TRBV19
CDR3: CASTTPLGMGVSGANVLTF
DNA: TGTGCCAGTACTACTCCCCTGGGCATGGGAGTCTCTGGGGCCAACGTCCTGACTTTC

size: .
J: TRBJ2-3
D: .
V: TRBV5-1
CDR3: CASSGGHADTQYF
DNA: TGCGCCAGCAGCGGGGGACACGCAGATACGCAGTATTTT

size: .
J: TRBJ2-4
D: .
V: TRBV5-6
CDR3: CASSPLRDIAKNIQYF
DNA: TGTGCCAGCAGCCCGTTGAGAGACATAGCCAAAAACATTCAGTACTTC

size: .
J: TRBJ1-3
D: .
V: TRBV9
CDR3: CASSVGRMGASGNTIYF
DNA: TGTGCCAGCAGCGTAGGACGAATGGGGGCCTCTGGAAACACCATATATTTT

size: once
J: TRBJ1-1
D: .
V: TRBV6-1
CDR3: CASSEDMRWNTEAFF
DNA: TGTGCCAGCAGTGAAGATATGAGATGGAACACTGAAGCTTTCTTT

size: once
J: TRBJ1-5
D: .
V: TRBV4-1
CDR3: CASSQGSSFRGNQPQHF
DNA: TGCGCCAGCAGCCAAGGTTCTAGTTTCCGTGGCAATCAGCCCCAGCATTTT

size: once
J: TRBJ1-2
D: TRBD1
V: TRBV10-3
CDR3: CAISEVDRGFYGYTF
DNA: TGTGCCATCAGTGAAGTCGACAGGGGATTCTATGGCTACACCTTC

size: .
J: TRBJ2-1
D: .
V: TRBV12-3/TRBV12-4
CDR3: CASSLNSLAEGFF
DNA: TGTGCCAGCAGTTTAAATTCTCTGGCGGAGGGGTTCTTC

size: .
J: TRBJ1-4
D: TRBD1
V: TRBV30
CDR3: CAWSTVRDRGQKLFF
DNA: TGTGCCTGGAGCACCGTTCGGGACAGGGGACAAAAACTGTTTTTT

size: .
J: TRBJ2-7
D: TRBD1
V: TRBV10-1
CDR3: CASSRDSSSYEQYF
DNA: TGCGCCAGCAGCCGGGACAGTAGCTCCTACGAGCAGTACTTC

size: .
J: TRBJ2-1
D: TRBD2
V: TRBV28
CDR3: CASSLSLAADNEQFF
DNA: TGTGCCAGCAGTCTTTCCCTAGCGGCCGACAATGAGCAGTTCTTC

size: .
J: TRBJ1-2
D: .
V: TRBV4-1
CDR3: CASSQDYQRQGPSNYGYTF
DNA: TGCGCCAGCAGCCAAGATTACCAAAGGCAGGGGCCTTCTAACTATGGCTACACCTTC

size: .
J: TRBJ1-2
D: TRBD1
V: TRBV9
CDR3: CASSAQGANNYGYTF
DNA: TGTGCCAGCAGCGCACAGGGGGCAAATAACTATGGCTACACCTTC

size: few
J: TRBJ1-1
D: .
V: TRBV30
CDR3: CAWVILNTEAFF
DNA: TGTGCCTGGGTGATTCTAAACACTGAAGCTTTCTTT

size: once
J: TRBJ2-1
D: .
V: TRBV25-1
CDR3: CASSDLDIYNEQFF
DNA: TGTGCCAGCAGTGACCTGGACATTTACAATGAGCAGTTCTTC

size: .
J: TRBJ1-5
D: .
V: TRBV9
CDR3: CASAAGGAADYQPQHF
DNA: TGTGCCTCGGCCGCGGGGGGTGCCGCGGACTATCAGCCCCAGCATTTT

size: .
J: TRBJ2-3
D: TRBD2
V: TRBV11-3
CDR3: CASSSHTSGVPADTQYF
DNA: TGTGCCAGCAGCTCCCACACTAGCGGGGTCCCCGCAGATACGCAGTATTTT

size: .
J: TRBJ1-2
D: TRBD1
V: TRBV28
CDR3: CASSFTGGVSGYTF
DNA: TGTGCCAGCAGTTTTACAGGGGGGGTATCTGGCTACACCTTC

size: .
J: TRBJ2-1
D: TRBD2
V: TRBV29-1
CDR3: CSGQTSGSGEQFF
DNA: TGCAGCGGCCAGACTAGCGGGAGCGGGGAGCAGTTCTTC

size: .
J: TRBJ2-5
D: .
V: TRBV5-6
CDR3: CASSPSGTEETQYF
DNA: TGTGCCAGCAGCCCCTCCGGGACTGAAGAGACCCAGTACTTC

size: .
J: TRBJ2-1
D: .
V: TRBV6-5
CDR3: CASTVSYNEQFF
DNA: TGTGCCAGCACAGTCTCCTACAATGAGCAGTTCTTC

size: .
J: TRBJ2-1
D: TRBD1
V: TRBV6-5
CDR3: CASNTGGGSNEQFF
DNA: TGTGCCAGCAATACAGGGGGCGGGAGCAATGAGCAGTTCTTC

size: .
J: TRBJ2-5
D: .
V: TRBV5-5
CDR3: CASSFRFLAPETQYF
DNA: TGTGCCAGCAGCTTCCGGTTTTTAGCTCCGGAGACCCAGTACTTC

size: .
J: TRBJ1-1
D: TRBD1
V: TRBV6-1
CDR3: CASSDLGGQGAFVNTEAFF
DNA: TGTGCCAGCAGTGATTTGGGAGGACAGGGGGCTTTTGTGAACACTGAAGCTTTCTTT

size: few
J: TRBJ1-3
D: .
V: TRBV12-3/TRBV12-4
CDR3: CASARYTIYF
DNA: TGTGCCAGCGCGCGATACACCATATATTTT

size: .
J: TRBJ2-1
D: TRBD2
V: TRBV28
CDR3: CASSLSGSRGEQFF
DNA: TGTGCCAGCAGTCTTAGCGGGAGTAGGGGAGAGCAGTTCTTC

size: once
J: TRBJ2-5
D: TRBD1
V: TRBV18
CDR3: CASSPGTGGQETQYF
DNA: TGTGCCAGCTCACCCGGGACAGGGGGGCAAGAGACCCAGTACTTC

size: .
J: TRBJ2-7
D: .
V: TRBV18
CDR3: CASSPPVGGVQYF
DNA: TGTGCCAGCTCACCACCGGTAGGAGGTGTGCAGTACTTC

size: .
J: TRBJ1-6
D: .
V: TRBV6-5
CDR3: CASSITGSNSPLHF
DNA: TGTGCCAGCAGTATAACAGGGTCGAATTCACCCCTCCACTTT

size: .
J: TRBJ1-3
D: .
V: TRBV7-9
CDR3: CASIHRAGNTIYF
DNA: TGTGCCAGTATTCACCGGGCTGGAAACACCATATATTTT

size: few
J: TRBJ1-5
D: .
V: TRBV27
CDR3: CASSLSYGSNQPQHF
DNA: TGTGCCAGCAGTTTATCCTATGGTAGCAATCAGCCCCAGCATTTT

size: .
J: TRBJ2-2
D: TRBD2
V: TRBV19
CDR3: CASSPGTSGGQNTGELFF
DNA: TGTGCCAGTAGTCCCGGGACTAGCGGGGGCCAAAACACCGGGGAGCTGTTTTTT

size: .
J: TRBJ2-1
D: .
V: TRBV11-2
CDR3: CASSLGGPGGRNEQFF
DNA: TGTGCCAGCAGCTTGGGCGGACCTGGAGGGAGGAATGAGCAGTTCTTC

size: .
J: TRBJ2-1
D: .
V: TRBV10-3
CDR3: CASRASFSQKTYNEQFF
DNA: TGTGCCTCCCGCGCGAGCTTCTCTCAAAAGACCTACAATGAGCAGTTCTTC

size: few
J: TRBJ2-5
D: TRBD2
V: TRBV28
CDR3: CASNLVPVISGVARETQYF
DNA: TGTGCCAGCAATCTGGTTCCGGTAATTAGCGGGGTGGCTCGAGAGACCCAGTACTTC

size: once
J: TRBJ2-1
D: TRBD2
V: TRBV19
CDR3: CASRSVELALGNEQFF
DNA: TGTGCCAGTAGGTCTGTAGAACTAGCGTTGGGCAATGAGCAGTTCTTC

size: .
J: TRBJ1-6
D: TRBD1
V: TRBV7-9
CDR3: CASSFPSGRGNDSPLHF
DNA: TGTGCCAGCAGCTTCCCCTCCGGCAGGGGGAACGATTCACCCCTCCACTTT

size: .
J: TRBJ2-1
D: .
V: TRBV4-1
CDR3: CASSQEVSDEQFF
DNA: TGCGCCAGCAGCCAAGAAGTGAGCGATGAGCAGTTCTTC

size: .
J: TRBJ2-1
D: .
V: TRBV5-4
CDR3: CASRQETVNEQFF
DNA: TGTGCCAGCAGGCAAGAGACAGTTAATGAGCAGTTCTTC

size: .
J: TRBJ2-3
D: .
V: TRBV28
CDR3: CASSLPDTQYF
DNA: TGTGCCAGCAGTCTCCCCGATACGCAGTATTTT

size: .
J: TRBJ1-1
D: .
V: TRBV21-1
CDR3: CASSKATPHNTEAFF
DNA: TGTGCCAGCAGCAAAGCGACACCCCATAACACTGAAGCTTTCTTT